The entry below describes one T cell receptor (beta chain). The record originates from a study of technical replicates of blood from several donors. TCRdb's table, derived via immunoSEQ multiplex PCR, lists solely in-frame clones and lacks some. The sample holds 98,000 or so clones, approximately 96% seen once. Sequenced material: T cells isolated from PBMCs. This TCR was recovered from a human donor in good health.

CDR3 sequence reads: CASGPYRDGYTF. DNA of the CDR3: TGTGCCAGCGGCCCCTATCGGGATGGCTACACCTTC. The chain links TRBV6-4 to TRBJ1-2; D remains unclear. The CDR3 covers 12 residues. From germline, CDR1 is MRHNA and CDR2 SNTAGT. Trimming took 8 bases from V and 6 from J, leaving 13 bases between them.